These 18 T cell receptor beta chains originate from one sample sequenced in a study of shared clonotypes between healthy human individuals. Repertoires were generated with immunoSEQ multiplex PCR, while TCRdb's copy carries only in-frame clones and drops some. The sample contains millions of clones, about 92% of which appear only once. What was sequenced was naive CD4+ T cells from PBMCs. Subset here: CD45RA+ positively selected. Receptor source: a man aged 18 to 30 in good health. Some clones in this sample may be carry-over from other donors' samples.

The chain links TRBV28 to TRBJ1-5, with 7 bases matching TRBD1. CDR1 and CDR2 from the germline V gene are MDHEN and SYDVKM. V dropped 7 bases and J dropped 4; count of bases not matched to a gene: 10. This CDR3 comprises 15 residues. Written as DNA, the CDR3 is TGTGCCAGCAAGAAACCGGGACAGCTAAATCAGCCCCAGCATTTT. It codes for CASKKPGQLNQPQHF.

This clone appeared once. The CDR3 coding sequence is TGTGCCACCGGACGCTTTAGCACTGAAGCTTTCTTT. This codes for CATGRFSTEAFF. J is TRBJ1-1 and V is TRBV6-5; unclear D gene. Trimming removed 10 bases at V and 4 bases at J, with 13 bases between. Germline lookup yields CDR1 MNHEY and CDR2 SVGAGI. The CDR3 spans 12 residues.

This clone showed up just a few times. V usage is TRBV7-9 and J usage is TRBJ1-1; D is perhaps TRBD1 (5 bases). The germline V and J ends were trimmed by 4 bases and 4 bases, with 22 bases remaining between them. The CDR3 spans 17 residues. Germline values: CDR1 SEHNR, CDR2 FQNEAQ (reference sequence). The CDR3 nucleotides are TGTGCCAGCAGCTCGCCCAACTGGCAGGGTGGAATCACTGAAGCTTTCTTT. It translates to CASSSPNWQGGITEAFF.

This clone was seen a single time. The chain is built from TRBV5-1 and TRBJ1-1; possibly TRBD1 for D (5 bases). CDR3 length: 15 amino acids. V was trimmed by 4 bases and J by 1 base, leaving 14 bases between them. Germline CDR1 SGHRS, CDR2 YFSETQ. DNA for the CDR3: TGCGCCAGCAGCCTTGAGGGGTCGAGGAACACTGAAGCTTTCTTT. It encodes CASSLEGSRNTEAFF.

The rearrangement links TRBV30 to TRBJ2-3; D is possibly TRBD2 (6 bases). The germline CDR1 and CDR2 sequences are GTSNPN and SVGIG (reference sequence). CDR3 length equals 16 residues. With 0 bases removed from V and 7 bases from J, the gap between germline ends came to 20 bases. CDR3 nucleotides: TGTGCCTGGAGTGTTGGGGGGACTGGTAATTCACATACGCAGTATTTT. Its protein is CAWSVGGTGNSHTQYF.

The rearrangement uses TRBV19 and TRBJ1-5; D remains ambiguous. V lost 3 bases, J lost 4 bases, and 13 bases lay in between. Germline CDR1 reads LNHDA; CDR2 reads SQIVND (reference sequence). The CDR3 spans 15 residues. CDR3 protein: CASSIYGEGNQPQHF. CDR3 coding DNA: TGTGCCAGTAGTATTTATGGGGAAGGGAATCAGCCCCAGCATTTT.

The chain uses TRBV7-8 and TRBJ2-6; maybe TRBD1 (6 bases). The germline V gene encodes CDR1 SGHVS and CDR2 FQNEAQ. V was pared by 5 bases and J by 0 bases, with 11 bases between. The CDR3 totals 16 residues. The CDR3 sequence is CASSPTRGSGANVLTF. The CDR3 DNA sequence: TGTGCCAGCAGCCCAACCAGGGGCTCTGGGGCCAACGTCCTGACTTTC.

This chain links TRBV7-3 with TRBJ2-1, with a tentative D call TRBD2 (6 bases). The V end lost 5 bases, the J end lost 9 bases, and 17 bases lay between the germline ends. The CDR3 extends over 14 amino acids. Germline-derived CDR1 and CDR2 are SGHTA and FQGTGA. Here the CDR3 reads CASSTSGELSEQFF. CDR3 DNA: TGTGCCAGCAGCACTTCGGGGGAGTTGAGTGAGCAGTTCTTC.

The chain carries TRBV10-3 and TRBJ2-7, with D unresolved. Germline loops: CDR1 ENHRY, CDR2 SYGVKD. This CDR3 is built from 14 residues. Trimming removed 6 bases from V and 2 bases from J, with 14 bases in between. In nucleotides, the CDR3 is TGTGCCATCAGGCAAGACATACCACCCTACGAGCAGTACTTC. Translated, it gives CAIRQDIPPYEQYF.

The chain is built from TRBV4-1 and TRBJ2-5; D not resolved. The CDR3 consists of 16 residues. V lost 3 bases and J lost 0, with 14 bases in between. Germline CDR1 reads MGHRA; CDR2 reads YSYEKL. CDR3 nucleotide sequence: TGCGCCAGCAGCCAGGTCAGGCTTGGGGACCAAGAGACCCAGTACTTC. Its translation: CASSQVRLGDQETQYF.

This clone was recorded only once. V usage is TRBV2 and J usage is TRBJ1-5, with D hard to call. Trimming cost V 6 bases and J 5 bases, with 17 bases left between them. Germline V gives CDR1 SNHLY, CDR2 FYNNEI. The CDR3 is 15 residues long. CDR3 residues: CASRMESGGDQPQHF. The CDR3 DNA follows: TGTGCCAGCAGAATGGAGAGCGGCGGGGATCAGCCCCAGCATTTT.

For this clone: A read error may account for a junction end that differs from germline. The CDR3: CGDRAAYEQYF. For the CDR3, the DNA is TGCGGGGACAGGGCTGCCTACGAGCAGTACTTC. The rearrangement uses TRBV2 and TRBJ2-7; 9 positions agree with TRBD1. CDR1 and CDR2 (germline): SNHLY, FYNNEI. This CDR3 is 11 amino acids long.

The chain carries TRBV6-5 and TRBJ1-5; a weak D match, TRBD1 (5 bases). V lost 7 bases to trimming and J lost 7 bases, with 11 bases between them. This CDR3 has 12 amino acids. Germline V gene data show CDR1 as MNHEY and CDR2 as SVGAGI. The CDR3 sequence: CASTRTGQPQHF. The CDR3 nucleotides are TGTGCCAGCACCCGTACAGGACAGCCCCAGCATTTT.

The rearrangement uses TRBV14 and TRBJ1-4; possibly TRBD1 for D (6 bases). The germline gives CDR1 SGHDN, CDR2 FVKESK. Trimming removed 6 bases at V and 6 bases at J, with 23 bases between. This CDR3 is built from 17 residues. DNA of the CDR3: TGTGCCAGCAGTTACTCAGGGGTTCCCTTCGGGGATGAAAAACTGTTTTTT. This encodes CASSYSGVPFGDEKLFF.

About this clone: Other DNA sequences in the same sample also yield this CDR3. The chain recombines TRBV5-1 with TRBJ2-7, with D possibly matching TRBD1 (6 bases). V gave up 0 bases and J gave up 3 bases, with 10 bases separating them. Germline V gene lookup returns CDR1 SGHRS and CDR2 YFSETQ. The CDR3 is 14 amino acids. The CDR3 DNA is TGCGCCAGCAGCTTGGAAGGGGGTGGCTACGAGCAGTACTTC. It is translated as CASSLEGGGYEQYF. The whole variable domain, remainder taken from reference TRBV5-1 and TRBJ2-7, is KAGVTQTPRYLIKTRGQQVTLSCSPISGHRSVSWYQQTPGQGLQFLFEYFSETQRNKGNFPGRFSGRQFSNSRSEMNVSTLELGDSALYLCASSLEGGGYEQYFGPGTRLTVT.

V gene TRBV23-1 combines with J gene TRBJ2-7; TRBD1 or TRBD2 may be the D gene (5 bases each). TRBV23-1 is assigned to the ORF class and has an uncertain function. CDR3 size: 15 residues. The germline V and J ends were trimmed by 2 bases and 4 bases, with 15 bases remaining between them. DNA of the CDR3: TGCGCCAGCAGTCAAAATGGGGGTCGCTCTTACGAGCAGTACTTC. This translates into CASSQNGGRSYEQYF.

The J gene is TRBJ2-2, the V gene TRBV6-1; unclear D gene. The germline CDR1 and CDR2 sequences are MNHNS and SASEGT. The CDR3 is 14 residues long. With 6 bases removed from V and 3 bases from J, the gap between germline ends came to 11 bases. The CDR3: CASRDFSDTGELFF. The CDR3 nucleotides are TGTGCCAGCAGAGATTTCAGCGACACCGGGGAGCTGTTTTTT.

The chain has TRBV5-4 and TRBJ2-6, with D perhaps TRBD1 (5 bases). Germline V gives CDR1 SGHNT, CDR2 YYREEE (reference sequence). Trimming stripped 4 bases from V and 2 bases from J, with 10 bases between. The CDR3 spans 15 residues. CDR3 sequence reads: CASSLTGAGANVLTF. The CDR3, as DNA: TGTGCCAGCAGCCTAACAGGCGCTGGGGCCAACGTCCTGACTTTC.